This entry describes one T cell receptor beta chain. Its antigen is not known. This sample was taken from a study of OX40 agonist ivuxolimab in advanced cancers. Turning to the study itself: The study treated patients with ivuxolimab, an agonistic anti-OX40 (CD134) antibody. Study-level results: The CD4+ and CD8+ T cells in the blood had expanded clonally by week 6 at 0.1 to 3.0 mg/kg. A proportion of nonresponders additionally exhibited low normalized T-cell clonal expansion. Expanded peripheral T cell antigen specificity was not determined.

Sequenced by immunoSEQ multiplex PCR; TCRdb stores in-frame clones only, minus some. The sample carries 57,000 or so clones, 92% recorded once. Germline V CDR1 and CDR2: SGHNT, YYREEE (reference sequence). The CDR3 loop spans 16 amino acids. V lost 0 bases, J lost 0 bases, and 4 bases stayed unmatched. The receptor comes from an adult with an advanced solid tumor such as melanoma, head and neck, liver or kidney cancer. This chain uses TRBV5-4 with TRBJ2-5, with 8 bases that match TRBD2. The material was CD4+ or CD8+ T cells sorted from blood, obtained in a trial of the OX40 agonist ivuxolimab. CDR3 nucleotide sequence: TGTGCCAGCAGCTTGGGACCTAGCGGGTACCAAGAGACCCAGTACTTC. It specifies CASSLGPSGYQETQYF.